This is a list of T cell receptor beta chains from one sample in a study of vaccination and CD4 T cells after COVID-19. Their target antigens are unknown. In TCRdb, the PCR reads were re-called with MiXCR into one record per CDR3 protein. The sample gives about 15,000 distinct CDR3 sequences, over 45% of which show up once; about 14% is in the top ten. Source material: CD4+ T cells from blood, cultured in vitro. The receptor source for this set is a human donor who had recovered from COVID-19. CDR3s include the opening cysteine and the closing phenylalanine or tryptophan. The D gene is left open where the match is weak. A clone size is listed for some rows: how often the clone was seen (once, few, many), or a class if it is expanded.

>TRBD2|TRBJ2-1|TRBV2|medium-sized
CASSEGRLAEQFF
TGTGCCAGCAGTGAAGGTAGACTAGCAGAGCAGTTCTTC
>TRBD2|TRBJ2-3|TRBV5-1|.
CASSLLAGGADTQYF
TGCGCCAGCAGTCTCTTAGCGGGAGGGGCAGATACGCAGTATTTT
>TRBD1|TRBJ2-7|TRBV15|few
CATSGSGQGGSEQYF
TGTGCCACCAGCGGGTCGGGACAGGGAGGTTCCGAGCAGTACTTC
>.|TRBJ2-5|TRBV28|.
CASRGHSGLGQETQYF
TGTGCCAGCAGAGGCCATTCAGGGCTCGGGCAAGAGACCCAGTACTTC
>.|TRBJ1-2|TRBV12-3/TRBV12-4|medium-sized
CASSSLGGYTF
TGTGCCAGCAGTTCCCTTGGCGGCTACACCTTC
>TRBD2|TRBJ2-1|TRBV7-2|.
CASSTLADSYNEQFF
TGTGCCAGCAGCACTCTAGCGGACTCCTACAATGAGCAGTTCTTC
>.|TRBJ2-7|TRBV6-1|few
CASVSRGAWYEQYF
TGTGCCAGCGTTTCCAGGGGGGCGTGGTACGAGCAGTACTTC
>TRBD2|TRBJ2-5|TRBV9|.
CASSVGVAGGRETQYF
TGTGCCAGCAGCGTAGGAGTAGCGGGAGGTCGAGAGACCCAGTACTTC
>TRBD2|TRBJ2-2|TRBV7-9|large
CASSSPSTSGMVGELFF
TGTGCCAGCAGCTCCCCGTCGACTAGCGGGATGGTCGGGGAGCTGTTTTTT
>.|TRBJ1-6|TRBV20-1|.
CSARAVARSSYNSPLHF
TGCAGTGCTAGAGCTGTGGCAAGGAGCTCCTATAATTCACCCCTCCACTTT
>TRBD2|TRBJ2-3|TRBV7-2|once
CASSWGEPSGRAGDTQYF
TGTGCCAGCAGCTGGGGGGAGCCTAGCGGGAGGGCCGGAGATACGCAGTATTTT
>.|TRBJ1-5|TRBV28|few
CASSSGGMLLEPQHF
TGTGCCAGCAGTTCGGGAGGAATGCTTTTGGAGCCCCAGCATTTT
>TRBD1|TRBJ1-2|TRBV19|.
CASSLPGQGGSYGYTF
TGTGCCAGTAGTCTCCCGGGACAGGGGGGCTCCTATGGCTACACCTTC
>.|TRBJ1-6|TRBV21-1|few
CASSKAADRRGNSPLHF
TGTGCCAGCAGCAAAGCGGCGGACCGCCGAGGAAATTCACCCCTCCACTTT
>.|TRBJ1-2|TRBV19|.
CASSIHYGYTF
TGTGCCAGTAGTATCCACTATGGCTACACCTTC
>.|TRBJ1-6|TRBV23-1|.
CAGSPPGRYNSPLHF
TGCGCCGGCAGTCCGCCAGGGAGATATAATTCACCCCTCCACTTT
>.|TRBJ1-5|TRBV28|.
CASSPLGAVSNQPQHF
TGTGCCAGCAGCCCCCTGGGGGCAGTTAGCAATCAGCCCCAGCATTTT
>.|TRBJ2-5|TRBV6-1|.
CASSEVSETQYF
TGTGCCAGCAGTGAAGTTTCGGAGACCCAGTACTTC
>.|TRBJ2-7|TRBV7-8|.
CASSPSGLIYEQYF
TGTGCCAGCAGCCCCAGCGGGCTGATCTACGAGCAGTACTTC
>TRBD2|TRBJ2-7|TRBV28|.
CASSLRLAGGLSSYEQYF
TGTGCCAGCAGTTTACGATTAGCGGGAGGGCTGAGCTCCTACGAGCAGTACTTC
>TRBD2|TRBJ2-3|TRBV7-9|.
CASSTLWREGADTQYF
TGTGCCAGCAGCACTCTCTGGCGGGAGGGGGCAGATACGCAGTATTTT
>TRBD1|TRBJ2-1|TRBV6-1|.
CASSHGTGRYNEQFF
TGTGCCAGCAGTCACGGGACAGGGAGATACAATGAGCAGTTCTTC
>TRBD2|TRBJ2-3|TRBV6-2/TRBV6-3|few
CASSPWGGRTQYF
TGTGCCAGCAGCCCATGGGGCGGGAGGACGCAGTATTTT
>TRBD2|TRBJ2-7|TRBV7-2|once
CASSLSNPGGSGYIYLQYF
TGTGCCAGCAGCTTATCAAACCCGGGGGGTAGCGGGTATATCTACTTGCAGTACTTC
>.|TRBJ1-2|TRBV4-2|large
CASSQIVSGRVATGNNYGYTF
TGTGCCAGCAGCCAAATCGTCTCTGGGCGGGTGGCCACAGGGAATAACTATGGCTACACCTTC
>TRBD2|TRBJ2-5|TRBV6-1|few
CASSQGLSGMGTQYF
TGTGCCAGCAGCCAGGGACTATCGGGGATGGGGACCCAGTACTTC
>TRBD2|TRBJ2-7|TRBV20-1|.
CRAAGEKTYEQYF
TGCAGAGCAGCGGGGGAAAAAACCTACGAGCAGTACTTC
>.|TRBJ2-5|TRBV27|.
CASSLRPPHRVGGEQETQYF
TGTGCCAGCAGTCTAAGGCCCCCGCACAGGGTTGGAGGGGAGCAAGAGACCCAGTACTTC
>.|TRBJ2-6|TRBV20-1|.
CSARDPSKTTQDSGANVLTF
TGCAGTGCTAGAGATCCATCGAAGACCACTCAGGACTCTGGGGCCAACGTCCTGACTTTC